The source of this TCR beta chain is a study of blood T cell repertoires in COVID-19. Overall study: The United States, Italy and Spain supplied acute and convalescent COVID-19 samples. Nucleic acid was either cDNA or gDNA, and it came from T cells, B-cell-depleted T cells, or PBMCs.

The CDR3 is made up of 11 amino acids. Germline values: CDR1 DFQATT, CDR2 SNEGSKA (reference sequence). The V and J ends lost 6 bases and 10 bases respectively, with 14 bases between them. A few counts support this clone. Method: immunoSEQ multiplex PCR; TCRdb's copy keeps in-frame clones and lacks some. Of approximately 300,000 clones in the sample, roughly 91% were seen once. The chain combines TRBV20-1 with TRBJ2-3, with TRBD2 as a possible D gene (5 bases). The sample comprised PBMCs or T cells enriched from blood (not recorded which). The clonotype originates from a woman in her twenties or thirties who had recovered from COVID-19. The DNA of the CDR3 is TGCAGTGCAGATAGGACTTTCGCGCAGTATTTT. It codes for CSADRTFAQYF.